This T cell receptor beta chain was sequenced for a study of OX40 agonist ivuxolimab in advanced cancers. The germline V gene encodes CDR1 MNHEY and CDR2 SMNVEV (reference sequence). The length of the CDR3 is 13 residues. Trimming took off 0 bases at V and 5 bases at J, with 8 bases between the two ends. Clones were sequenced by immunoSEQ multiplex PCR, and TCRdb holds only the in-frame ones, with some missing. Altogether around 74,000 clones are present, about 90% being singletons, with the ten largest covering 11%. The material was CD4+ or CD8+ T cells sorted from blood, obtained in a trial of the OX40 agonist ivuxolimab. The sequence was obtained from an adult with an advanced solid tumor such as melanoma, head and neck, liver or kidney cancer. The chain couples TRBV27 to TRBJ2-7; no definite D call. The DNA for the CDR3 is TGTGCCAGCAGTTTATCGGATTGGAACGAGCAGTACTTC. It is translated as CASSLSDWNEQYF.